Shown below are 32 T cell receptor beta chains from a single sample sequenced in a study of T-cell reconstitution after alpha-beta-depleted transplantation in children. Unique molecular identifiers were used to barcode this TCRbeta library. TCRdb used MiXCR to reprocess the PCR reads, holding one entry per CDR3 protein. The repertoire holds 360,000 or so distinct CDR3 sequences, with roughly 22% as singletons. Sequenced here: PBMCs from the stem cell graft donor, sampled from the stem cell graft. These receptor sequences come from a human donor who donated a stem cell graft to a child with acute myeloid leukemia.

This clonotype was detected only a few times. The chain recombines TRBV5-6 with TRBJ2-1; 9 bases map to TRBD2. Germline CDR1 SGHDT, CDR2 YYEEEE. V trimming: 6 bases; J trimming: 6 bases; junction bases outside the gene matches: 19. The CDR3 is 18 amino acids. For the CDR3, the DNA is TGTGCCAGCACCACCCTAGGTGGGGCGGGAGGGCCGTCCAATGAGCAGTTCTTC. This gives the protein CASTTLGGAGGPSNEQFF.

V usage is TRBV29-1 and J usage is TRBJ1-2, with D possibly being TRBD1 (6 bases). V dropped 7 bases and J dropped 4 bases, with 19 bases sitting between them. This CDR3 is built from 14 residues. Germline V gene data show CDR1 as SQVTM and CDR2 as ANQGSEA. The CDR3 DNA reads as TGCAGCGCAGACCCCGAACAGGGATCCTATGGCTACACCTTC. As protein: CSADPEQGSYGYTF.

This clonotype was seen more than once but under ten times. This chain uses TRBV9 with TRBJ2-3, with D hard to call. The CDR3 covers 14 residues. V was cut by 4 bases and J by 2 bases, with 11 bases left in between. In germline, CDR1 is SGDLS, CDR2 YYNGEE. CDR3 DNA: TGTGCCAGCAGCCACACTTTCTTCACAGATACGCAGTATTTT. Amino acids: CASSHTFFTDTQYF.

V is TRBV5-5 and J is TRBJ2-7; D unresolved. The V end lost 2 bases, the J end lost 0 bases, and 15 bases lay between the germline ends. This CDR3 is 16 amino acids long. Per germline, CDR1 SGHKS and CDR2 YYEKEE (reference sequence). CDR3 DNA sequence: TGTGCCAGCAGCTTTTGGGCTAGACCGATCTCCTACGAGCAGTACTTC. Protein sequence: CASSFWARPISYEQYF. Looking up the rest from reference TRBV5-5 and TRBJ2-7 gives the full variable domain: DAGVTQSPTHLIKTRGQQVTLRCSPISGHKSVSWYQQVLGQGPQFIFQYYEKEERGRGNFPDRFSARQFPNYSSELNVNALLLGDSALYLCASSFWARPISYEQYFGPGTRLTVT.

This clonotype was counted at least ten times. The gene calls are TRBV28 and TRBJ2-1; 7 bases line up with TRBD1. The CDR3 spans 13 residues. Germline values: CDR1 MDHEN, CDR2 SYDVKM. Trimming removed 8 bases from V and 4 bases from J; junction bases left unmatched: 5. The CDR3 region has the DNA TGTGCCAGCGATCGGACAGGATACAATGAGCAGTTCTTC. Protein product: CASDRTGYNEQFF.

The table lists this clonotype with a few counts. The chain uses TRBV12-3 or TRBV12-4 and TRBJ1-3; TRBD1 matches at 10 bases. V lost 4 bases, J lost 8 bases, and 5 bases stayed unmatched. This CDR3 has 14 amino acids. The CDR3 region is CASSWDRGSDTIYF. CDR3 coding DNA: TGTGCCAGCAGTTGGGACAGGGGCTCGGACACCATATATTTT.

Ten or more counts support this clonotype. V and J are TRBV29-1 and TRBJ1-1; no definite D call. Trimming stripped 6 bases from V and 3 bases from J, with 11 bases between. The CDR3 is 12 amino acids. In germline, CDR1 is SQVTM, CDR2 ANQGSEA. CDR3 sequence (DNA): TGCAGCGTCGTTTTGTCAGACACTGAAGCTTTCTTT. Protein product: CSVVLSDTEAFF.

This sequence joins TRBV5-1 and TRBJ2-5; TRBD2 matches at 7 bases. Germline CDR1 SGHRS, CDR2 YFSETQ. V was pared by 0 bases and J by 3 bases, with 5 bases of the junction left unmatched. The CDR3 sequence is 15 residues long. The chain's CDR3 is CASSLVPSGEETQYF. For the CDR3, the DNA is TGCGCCAGCAGCTTGGTTCCTAGCGGAGAAGAGACCCAGTACTTC.

This clonotype was found many times. The chain carries TRBV6-4 and TRBJ2-2; D uncertain. The germline CDR1 and CDR2 sequences are MRHNA and SNTAGT. V was pared by 4 bases and J by 14 bases, with 2 bases between. CDR3 length: 8 amino acids. CDR3 loop: CASSGLFF. The CDR3 nucleotides are TGTGCCAGCAGTGGCCTGTTTTTT.

Only a few counts were recorded for this clonotype. The chain employs TRBV15 and TRBJ2-1; D gene uncertain. V gave up 0 bases and J gave up 8 bases, with 14 bases separating them. This CDR3 region has 15 residues. CDR1 LNHNV and CDR2 YYDKDF come from the germline V gene (reference sequence). CDR3 residues: CATSRDLKGAHEQFF. The CDR3 DNA follows: TGTGCCACCAGCAGAGATCTGAAAGGAGCGCATGAGCAGTTCTTC.

Many counts were recorded for this clonotype. The CDR3 region is CSVEERGEEQFF. The CDR3 bases are TGCAGCGTTGAAGAGAGGGGTGAGGAGCAGTTCTTC. This chain connects TRBV29-1 to TRBJ2-1; D may be TRBD1 or TRBD2 (5 bases each). Looked up from germline, CDR1 is SQVTM and CDR2 is ANQGSEA. The CDR3 loop spans 12 amino acids. V was cut by 0 bases and J by 10 bases, with 10 bases left in between.

This clonotype was seen only a few times. J is TRBJ1-1 and V is TRBV20-1; a possible D gene is TRBD1 (6 bases). Trimming shortened V by 3 bases and J by 0 bases, and 14 bases separated the two germline ends. The CDR3 covers 15 residues. Germline CDR1 is DFQATT and CDR2 is SNEGSKA (reference sequence). The CDR3 spells CSASDTGHMNTEAFF. DNA for the CDR3: TGCAGTGCTAGTGACACAGGGCACATGAACACTGAAGCTTTCTTT.

This clonotype was counted ten times or more. The rearrangement links TRBV20-1 to TRBJ2-3, with D unresolved. The V gene's germline CDR1 is DFQATT and CDR2 SNEGSKA (reference sequence). This CDR3 is built from 15 residues. V gave up 6 bases and J gave up 0 bases, with 16 bases separating them. CDR3 protein: CSAKGRSVSTDTQYF. The CDR3 bases are TGCAGTGCCAAGGGCAGGTCTGTTAGCACAGATACGCAGTATTTT.

This clonotype was seen only a few times. The CDR3 reads CASSAGLGSNQPQHF. The CDR3 DNA is TGTGCCAGCAGTGCCGGGTTGGGTAGCAATCAGCCCCAGCATTTT. The rearrangement links TRBV25-1 to TRBJ1-5; D not certain. V dropped 4 bases and J dropped 0 bases, with 10 bases sitting between them. Germline V CDR1 and CDR2: MGHDK, SYGVNS. CDR3 length: 15 amino acids.

The chain uses TRBV12-3 or TRBV12-4 and TRBJ1-2; 9 bases are shared with TRBD1. The CDR3 is 15 residues long. The ends lost 5 bases at V and 5 bases at J; junction bases unmatched: 9. The CDR3 DNA reads as TGTGCCAGCAGTCTGCTGCCGGGACAGGGATATGGCTACACCTTC. This codes for CASSLLPGQGYGYTF.

V gene TRBV7-3 combines with J gene TRBJ1-1; D gene unclear. Trimming removed 1 base at V and 7 bases at J, with 10 bases between. The germline V gene encodes CDR1 SGHTA and CDR2 FQGTGA. The CDR3 totals 13 residues. This CDR3 is CASSLNPKLEAFF. DNA for the CDR3: TGTGCCAGCAGCTTAAATCCCAAGCTTGAAGCTTTCTTT.

The V call is TRBV6-5, the J call TRBJ1-1, with D possibly TRBD1 on 5 matching bases. The length of the CDR3 is 12 residues. The germline CDR1 and CDR2 sequences are MNHEY and SVGAGI. Trimming removed 2 bases from V and 11 bases from J, with 12 bases in between. In DNA form, the CDR3 reads TGTGCCAGCAGTTACCTGGGCCGGGACGCTTTCTTT. It specifies CASSYLGRDAFF.

The rearrangement joins TRBV29-1 to TRBJ2-1; D perhaps matches TRBD2 (5 bases). The length of the CDR3 is 15 residues. V shed 4 bases and J shed 2 bases, with 15 bases lying between them. Per the germline V gene, CDR1 is SQVTM and CDR2 is ANQGSEA. Here the CDR3 reads CSVASRLATYNEQFF. The CDR3 nucleotides read TGCAGCGTTGCCTCTAGGCTAGCAACCTACAATGAGCAGTTCTTC.

The rearrangement uses TRBV10-3 and TRBJ1-1; no clear D gene. Per germline, CDR1 ENHRY and CDR2 SYGVKD. The CDR3 is 16 residues long. Deletions cut 3 bases from V and 1 base from J, with 15 bases between. For the CDR3, the DNA is TGTGCCATCAGTGAATCCTACCTCCGGGGGAACACTGAAGCTTTCTTT. It yields the protein CAISESYLRGNTEAFF.

This clonotype was found many times. V usage is TRBV27 and J usage is TRBJ1-1; D is uncertain. The CDR3 length is 14 residues. V lost 3 bases, J lost 0 bases, and 8 bases lay in between. Germline V lookup: CDR1 MNHEY, CDR2 SMNVEV (reference sequence). CDR3 amino acids: CASSFNEVNTEAFF. The CDR3, as DNA: TGTGCCAGCAGTTTCAACGAGGTGAACACTGAAGCTTTCTTT.

This clonotype was counted many times. This chain joins TRBV4-3 and TRBJ2-1; 9 nucleotides align to TRBD2. The CDR3 runs 17 residues. Trimming removed 3 bases from V and 9 bases from J; junction bases left unmatched: 15. The germline gives CDR1 LGHNA, CDR2 YSLEER. CDR3 bases: TGCGCCAGCAGCCAGGGCAACATAGCGGGAGAAGTAGTTGAGCAGTTCTTC. It codes for CASSQGNIAGEVVEQFF.

This sequence joins TRBV24-1 and TRBJ1-2; 9 bases line up with TRBD1. The CDR3 runs to 15 residues. Trimming cost V 3 bases and J 3 bases; bases outside gene matches: 4. The germline CDR1 and CDR2 sequences are KGHDR and SFDVKD. The CDR3 coding sequence is TGTGCCACCAGTGATCCGGGACAGGGTGACTATGGCTACACCTTC. It translates to CATSDPGQGDYGYTF.

In this sample, this clonotype turned up a few times. The gene calls are TRBV7-9 and TRBJ1-5; D perhaps matches TRBD1 (6 bases). CDR3 length equals 12 residues. CDR1 and CDR2 (germline): SEHNR, FQNEAQ (reference sequence). Trimming took off 9 bases at V and 14 bases at J, with 20 bases between the two ends. CDR3 DNA sequence: TGTGCCAGATCCCGGGACATCAGATCGGAGCATTTT. This sequence encodes CARSRDIRSEHF.

The chain carries TRBV12-3 or TRBV12-4 and TRBJ2-1; a weak D match, TRBD2 (5 bases). Trimming pared 1 base from V and 5 bases from J, leaving 15 bases between. This CDR3 is 16 amino acids long. The CDR3 region is CASSLVWGTGNNEQFF. The CDR3 DNA reads TGTGCCAGCAGTTTAGTTTGGGGAACGGGGAACAATGAGCAGTTCTTC.

The chain couples TRBV7-3 to TRBJ2-3; 12 positions agree with TRBD2. This CDR3 contains 15 residues. CDR1 and CDR2 from the germline V gene are SGHTA and FQGTGA. The J segment lost 4 bases and the V segment lost 5 bases, leaving 4 bases of the junction unmatched. The CDR3 loop is CASSLAGGWSDTQYF. The DNA for the CDR3 is TGTGCCAGCAGCCTAGCGGGAGGGTGGTCAGATACGCAGTATTTT.

The sample holds a few counts of this clonotype. This rearrangement joins TRBV5-1 to TRBJ2-3; a possible D gene is TRBD2 (6 bases). CDR1 is SGHRS and CDR2 is YFSETQ in the germline V gene. The CDR3 contains 15 residues. V gave up 0 bases and J gave up 1 base, with 9 bases separating them. CDR3 sequence: CASSLVAAGTDTQYF. The CDR3 nucleotides are TGCGCCAGCAGCTTGGTAGCGGCTGGCACAGATACGCAGTATTTT.

This clonotype has just a few counts. V gene TRBV12-3 or TRBV12-4 combines with J gene TRBJ1-1, with TRBD1 matching 8 bases. J lost 5 bases, V lost 6 bases, and 5 bases had no gene match. This CDR3 spans 13 amino acids. CDR3 in amino acids: CASRDRERTEAFF. CDR3 nucleotides: TGTGCCAGCAGGGACAGGGAGAGGACTGAAGCTTTCTTT.

This clonotype was picked up a small number of times. The chain recombines TRBV28 with TRBJ2-5; D perhaps matches TRBD2 (5 bases). The germline V gene encodes CDR1 MDHEN and CDR2 SYDVKM. V lost 6 bases to trimming and J lost 4 bases, with 12 bases between them. This CDR3 has 13 amino acids. The CDR3 spells CASSHSSAETQYF. The CDR3 DNA follows: TGTGCCAGCAGCCACAGTAGCGCAGAGACCCAGTACTTC. The full variable domain, with the rest looked up from reference TRBV28 and TRBJ2-5, is DVKVTQSSRYLVKRTGEKVFLECVQDMDHENMFWYRQDPGLGLRLIYFSYDVKMKEKGDIPEGYSVSREKKERFSLILESASTNQTSMYLCASSHSSAETQYFGPGTRLLVL.

This chain uses TRBV20-1 with TRBJ2-3, with D unresolved. Looked up from germline, CDR1 is DFQATT and CDR2 is SNEGSKA (reference sequence). The CDR3 contains 11 residues. CDR3 loop: CSSLFQDTQYF. The CDR3 DNA sequence: TGCAGCAGTTTATTTCAGGATACGCAGTATTTT.

This clonotype has a count of ten or more. The chain uses TRBV10-3 and TRBJ2-2; D not certain. Per the germline V gene, CDR1 is ENHRY and CDR2 is SYGVKD. CDR3 length equals 11 residues. V lost 7 bases to trimming and J lost 9 bases, with 9 bases between them. In DNA form, the CDR3 reads TGTGCCATCACCTCAGACCGGGAGCTGTTTTTT. Translated: CAITSDRELFF.

This clonotype occurred a few times. The chain employs TRBV6-1 and TRBJ2-7; 11 nucleotides match TRBD1. Germline V gene sequence: CDR1 MNHNS, CDR2 SASEGT. The CDR3 loop spans 14 amino acids. Trimming removed 8 bases from V and 6 bases from J; junction bases left unmatched: 9. For the CDR3, the DNA is TGTGCCAGCGGAAACCGGGACAGGGGGTTCGAGCAGTACTTC. This gives the protein CASGNRDRGFEQYF.

This clonotype turned up a few times. The rearrangement links TRBV6-5 to TRBJ2-7, with unresolved D. V gave up 0 bases and J gave up 1 base, with 10 bases separating them. Germline V lookup: CDR1 MNHEY, CDR2 SVGAGI. The CDR3 sequence is 15 residues long. CDR3 in DNA: TGTGCCAGCAGTTACTCAGGGTCGAATTCCTACGAGCAGTACTTC. The encoded protein is CASSYSGSNSYEQYF.